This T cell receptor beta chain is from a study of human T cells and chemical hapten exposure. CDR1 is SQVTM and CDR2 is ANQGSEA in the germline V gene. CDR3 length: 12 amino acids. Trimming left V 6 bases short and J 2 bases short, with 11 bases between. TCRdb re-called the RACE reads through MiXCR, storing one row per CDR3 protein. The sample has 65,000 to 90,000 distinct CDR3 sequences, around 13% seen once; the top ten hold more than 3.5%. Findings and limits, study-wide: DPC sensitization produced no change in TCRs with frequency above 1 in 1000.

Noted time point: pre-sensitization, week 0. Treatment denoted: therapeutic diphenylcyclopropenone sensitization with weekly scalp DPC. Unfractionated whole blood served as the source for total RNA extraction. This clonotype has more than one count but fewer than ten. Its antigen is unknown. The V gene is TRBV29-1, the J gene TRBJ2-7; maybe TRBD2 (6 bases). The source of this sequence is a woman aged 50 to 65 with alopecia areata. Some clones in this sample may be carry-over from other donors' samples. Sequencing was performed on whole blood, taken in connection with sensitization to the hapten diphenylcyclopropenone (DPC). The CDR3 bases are TGCAGCGTCGGACTAAACCCCTACGAGCAGTACTTC. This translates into CSVGLNPYEQYF.